One and the same sample provided the 20 T cell receptor beta chains below, sequenced in a study of technical replicates of blood from a few donors. Method: immunoSEQ multiplex PCR; TCRdb's copy keeps in-frame clones and lacks some. The sample holds some 69,000 clones, 75% to 90% seen once. The sequenced sample was PBMCs. Receptors were obtained from a human donor in good health. Some clones in this sample may be carry-over from other donors' samples.

A few counts support this clone. The rearrangement links TRBV7-2 to TRBJ2-7; 7 bases match TRBD1. V dropped 5 bases and J dropped 3; count of bases not matched to a gene: 4. The CDR3 consists of 13 residues. The germline V gene has CDR1 SGHTA and CDR2 FQGNSA. This CDR3 is CASSRDRDYEQYF. The CDR3 DNA sequence: TGTGCCAGCAGCAGGGACAGAGACTACGAGCAGTACTTC.

This chain uses TRBV4-3 with TRBJ2-7, with 12 positions matching TRBD2. Germline assignment: CDR1 LGHNA and CDR2 YSLEER. The V and J ends lost 4 bases and 2 bases, in that order; junction bases with no gene match: 12. This CDR3 region has 18 residues. The CDR3 nucleotides read TGCGCCAGCAGCCGAGACGTACTAGCGGGGGGTTCACCCTACGAGCAGTACTTC. Amino acids: CASSRDVLAGGSPYEQYF.

The CDR3 loop reads CAWREAGEADTQYF. CDR3 nucleotides: TGTGCCTGGAGGGAGGCGGGAGAGGCAGATACGCAGTATTTT. This chain uses TRBV30 with TRBJ2-3, with 7 bases matching TRBD2. This CDR3 has 14 amino acids. The V gene's germline CDR1 is GTSNPN and CDR2 SVGIG (reference sequence). V trimming: 3 bases; J trimming: 4 bases; junction bases outside the gene matches: 7. The full variable domain, its missing parts supplied by reference TRBV30 and TRBJ2-3, is SQTIHQWPATLVQPVGSPLSLECTVEGTSNPNLYWYRQAAGRGLQLLFYSVGIGQISSEVPQNLSASRPQDRQFILSSKKLLLSDSGFYLCAWREAGEADTQYFGPGTRLTVL.

The genes are TRBV6-6 and TRBJ2-3, with D maybe TRBD2 (6 bases). The CDR3 is made up of 13 amino acids. Trimming pared 0 bases from V and 8 bases from J, leaving 9 bases between. CDR1 is MNHNY, CDR2 SVGAGI, per germline (reference sequence). DNA of the CDR3: TGTGCCAGCAGTTACTCGAGTAGCGGTACGCAGTATTTT. This codes for CASSYSSSGTQYF.

The chain has TRBV6-5 and TRBJ1-4, with D unresolved. The ends were cut back, 6 bases at V and 3 bases at J, with 8 bases in the middle. The CDR3 is 13 residues long. Per germline, CDR1 MNHEY and CDR2 SVGAGI. The CDR3 loop reads CASSPRANEKLFF. Written as DNA, the CDR3 is TGTGCCAGCAGCCCCCGAGCTAATGAAAAACTGTTTTTT.

The V gene is TRBV11-2, the J gene TRBJ1-4; 7 bases match TRBD1. The V gene end was trimmed by 1 base and the J gene end by 14 bases; junction bases not matched to a gene: 4. This CDR3 is 12 amino acids long. Per the germline V gene, CDR1 is SGHAT and CDR2 is FQNNGV. CDR3 nucleotide sequence: TGTGCCAGCAGCTTAGCCGGCAGGGGGCTGTTTTTT. Protein product: CASSLAGRGLFF.

The chain employs TRBV7-9 and TRBJ1-3; D possibly corresponds to TRBD1 (6 bases). CDR3 size: 15 residues. Germline V gene lookup returns CDR1 SEHNR and CDR2 FQNEAQ (reference sequence). Trimming cost V 5 bases and J 0 bases, with 11 bases left between them. DNA of the CDR3: TGTGCCAGCAGCCCGGACAGCCTCTCTGGAAACACCATATATTTT. Its protein is CASSPDSLSGNTIYF.

This chain joins TRBV19 and TRBJ1-2, with 8 bases that match TRBD1. The germline V gene has CDR1 LNHDA and CDR2 SQIVND (reference sequence). Trimming at V came to 6 bases and at J to 5 bases, leaving 8 bases not matched to a gene. The CDR3 consists of 14 residues. The CDR3 loop reads CASRPTGAGYGYTF. As DNA, the CDR3 is TGTGCCAGTAGACCGACAGGGGCAGGGTATGGCTACACCTTC.

The CDR3 region is CASSQTGRELFF. Here the CDR3 DNA reads TGTGCCAGCAGCCAGACAGGGCGGGAGCTGTTTTTT. The gene calls are TRBV11-1 and TRBJ2-2; 7 bases match TRBD1. This CDR3 is 12 amino acids long. Trimming removed 5 bases from V and 9 bases from J; junction bases left unmatched: 3. Germline V CDR1 and CDR2: SGHAT, FQDESV (reference sequence).

This clone was found a few times. This chain links TRBV5-4 with TRBJ2-2; 13 bases map to TRBD2. This CDR3 region has 19 residues. The V gene end was trimmed by 2 bases and the J gene end by 2 bases; junction bases not matched to a gene: 9. Germline CDR1 SGHNT, CDR2 YYREEE (reference sequence). CDR3 amino acids: CASSLLAGLAGPNTGELFF. The CDR3 coding sequence is TGTGCCAGCAGCTTATTAGCGGGACTAGCGGGGCCAAACACCGGGGAGCTGTTTTTT.

This clone was counted once. V and J are TRBV18 and TRBJ2-7, with D maybe TRBD1 (7 bases). The germline gives CDR1 KGHSH, CDR2 LQKENI. There are 14 residues in the CDR3. V was cut by 0 bases and J by 4 bases, with 10 bases left in between. The CDR3 region has the DNA TGTGCCAGCTCACCACCGGAGGGGGCTTACGAGCAGTACTTC. It specifies CASSPPEGAYEQYF.

CDR3 DNA: TGTGCCAGCAGCTTGGCCGGACAGGGGCAGTTCTTC. This translates into CASSLAGQGQFF. The chain combines TRBV5-4 with TRBJ2-1; 8 bases are shared with TRBD1. The CDR3 consists of 12 residues. Germline-derived CDR1 and CDR2 are SGHNT and YYREEE (reference sequence). The trim removed 0 bases at V and 12 bases at J, leaving 2 bases unmatched.

The chain links TRBV12-5 to TRBJ1-5; TRBD1 is a possible D gene (5 bases). V was cut by 1 base and J by 3 bases, with 7 bases left in between. The CDR3 has 14 amino acids. Germline CDR1 is LGHNT and CDR2 is FRNRAP. The CDR3 DNA reads TGTGCTAGTGGTTTGGGACAGTCCAATCAGCCCCAGCATTTT. Its protein is CASGLGQSNQPQHF.

The chain uses TRBV14 and TRBJ2-5; TRBD2 aligns across 12 bases. The CDR3 extends over 16 amino acids. Per the germline V gene, CDR1 is SGHDN and CDR2 is FVKESK. The ends lost 5 bases at V and 9 bases at J; junction bases unmatched: 13. The CDR3 sequence is CASSSQLAGGLGAQYF. Here the CDR3 DNA reads TGTGCCAGCAGCTCCCAACTAGCGGGGGGCCTGGGGGCCCAGTACTTC.

CDR3 DNA: TGTGCCAGAAGCTTGTTAGCAGGGGAGGAGACCCAGTACTTC. Encoded protein: CARSLLAGEETQYF. The chain carries TRBV5-3 and TRBJ2-5; D may be TRBD1 (6 bases). TRBV5-3 is an ORF; its function is uncertain. The CDR3 sequence is 14 residues long. The V gene lost 1 base and the J gene lost 5 bases, with 12 bases spanning the gap.

The gene calls are TRBV4-2 and TRBJ2-4, with TRBD2 as a possible D gene (6 bases). The CDR3 runs to 12 residues. Germline CDR1 LGHNA, CDR2 YNFKEQ. Trimming removed 0 bases from V and 15 bases from J, with 12 bases in between. In DNA form, the CDR3 reads TGTGCCAGCAGCCAAGAGGGCACTAGCTTGTACTTC. Residues: CASSQEGTSLYF.

This chain links TRBV7-9 with TRBJ2-1; no clear D. The CDR3 consists of 11 residues. CDR1 SEHNR and CDR2 FQNEAQ come from the germline V gene (reference sequence). Trimming left V 4 bases short and J 9 bases short, with 7 bases between. CDR3 nucleotide sequence: TGTGCCAGCAGCTCGGAGAGTGAGCAGTTCTTC. This gives the protein CASSSESEQFF.

Only a few counts were recorded for this clone. The gene calls are TRBV5-4 and TRBJ2-1; 12 bases are shared with TRBD2. CDR1 and CDR2 from the germline V gene are SGHNT and YYREEE (reference sequence). Trimming at V came to 2 bases and at J to 8 bases, leaving 5 bases not matched to a gene. The CDR3 is 15 residues long. The CDR3 is CASSLSSGGAYEQFF. CDR3 nucleotide sequence: TGTGCCAGCAGCTTATCTAGCGGGGGGGCTTATGAGCAGTTCTTC. The full variable domain, with the rest looked up from reference TRBV5-4 and TRBJ2-1, is ETGVTQSPTHLIKTRGQQVTLRCSSQSGHNTVSWYQQALGQGPQFIFQYYREEENGRGNFPPRFSGLQFPNYSSELNVNALELDDSALYLCASSLSSGGAYEQFFGPGTRLTVL.

The rearrangement uses TRBV7-3 and TRBJ2-1; no reliable D call. V dropped 5 bases and J dropped 6 bases, with 14 bases sitting between them. The CDR3 length is 14 residues. CDR1 is SGHTA, CDR2 FQGTGA, per germline. This chain's CDR3 is CASSPRRSSNEQFF. The CDR3 DNA is TGTGCCAGCAGCCCGCGGCGGAGTAGCAATGAGCAGTTCTTC.

This chain connects TRBV7-9 to TRBJ2-5, with a possible D match to TRBD2 (6 bases). Germline V CDR1 and CDR2: SEHNR, FQNEAQ (reference sequence). The V gene lost 0 bases and the J gene lost 5 bases, with 10 bases spanning the gap. The CDR3 contains 14 residues. CDR3 region: CASSLAGGTETQYF. CDR3 bases: TGTGCCAGCAGCTTAGCGGGGGGAACTGAGACCCAGTACTTC.